This TCR beta chain was documented in a study of T cell responses to AZD1222 COVID-19 vaccine. Study conclusions and caveats: White British ancestry dominated among donors, who included more females, and clonal diversity was possibly underestimated.

The table came from immunoSEQ multiplex PCR; TCRdb's copy has only in-frame clones and leaves some out. The sample lists 120,000 to 150,000 clones; around nine tenths were seen once. Concerning this clone itself: Its antigen is still unknown.

Trimming left V 5 bases short and J 11 bases short, with 13 bases between. The CDR3 extends over 12 amino acids. Germline lookup yields CDR1 MNHEY and CDR2 SVGEGT. The chain carries TRBV6-2 or TRBV6-3 and TRBJ1-5; no definite D call. This material consisted of peripheral blood, taken 28 days after the second AZD1222 dose. The clonotype comes from an adult who received the AZD1222 COVID-19 vaccine. CDR3 loop: CASSIGSLTQHF. CDR3 nucleotides: TGTGCCAGCAGTATAGGGAGTCTGACCCAGCATTTT.